These 3 T cell receptor beta chains came from one sample sequenced in a study of cytomegalovirus exposure and HLA in healthy donors. Sequenced by immunoSEQ multiplex PCR; TCRdb stores in-frame clones only, minus some. The sample shows more than 20,000 clones, approximately 96% of them seen only once. Sequenced input: PBMCs. These receptor sequences come from a man aged 25 to 45 in good health and CMV-seropositive.

The rearrangement joins TRBV18 to TRBJ2-7; 8 nucleotides match TRBD1. The CDR3 covers 14 residues. Germline trimming cut 2 bases from V and 3 bases from J; bases unmatched to any gene: 3. CDR1 is KGHSH and CDR2 is LQKENI in the germline V gene. The CDR3: CASSPSTGGYEQYF. The DNA for the CDR3 is TGTGCCAGCTCACCATCAACAGGGGGCTACGAGCAGTACTTC.

This chain connects TRBV6-5 to TRBJ1-5, with a tentative D call TRBD1 (6 bases). Trimming took 5 bases from V and 6 from J, leaving 14 bases between them. The CDR3 is made up of 14 amino acids. Germline CDR1 and CDR2: MNHEY and SVGAGI. The CDR3: CASSPGTRVQPQHF. The CDR3 DNA reads TGTGCCAGCAGTCCCGGGACAAGAGTTCAGCCCCAGCATTTT.

V usage is TRBV19 and J usage is TRBJ2-5; possible D gene TRBD1, 5 bases. The CDR3 covers 14 residues. The ends were cut back, 5 bases at V and 5 bases at J, with 15 bases in the middle. Germline-derived CDR1 and CDR2 are LNHDA and SQIVND (reference sequence). As DNA, the CDR3 is TGTGCCAGTAGTCCCGGACACATGGGGGAGACCCAGTACTTC. Its translation is CASSPGHMGETQYF.